This passage covers 10 T cell receptor beta chains from one sample sequenced in a study of Ad26.COV2.S vaccination and SARS-CoV-2 variants. Sequencing used immunoSEQ multiplex PCR; TCRdb keeps in-frame clones, though not all of them. The data hold 300,000 to 400,000 clones, with 85% to 90% observed a single time. Sample treatment: roughly 19 received Ad26.COV2.S at low or high dose, single or two shots; about five received placebo; per-sample allocation not given. Sampling happened 63 days after the first vaccine or placebo injection. Sequencing was performed on peripheral blood, taken in a trial of Ad26.COV2.S vaccine versus placebo. The receptors shown here come from a person aged 18-60 years who received the Ad26.COV2.S COVID-19 vaccine or a placebo.

This clone has only one observation. The V and J genes are TRBV4-3 and TRBJ1-4, with D possibly TRBD1 on 6 matching bases. V lost 0 bases and J lost 8, with 13 bases in between. CDR1 LGHNA and CDR2 YSLEER come from the germline V gene. The CDR3 runs 15 residues. The CDR3 sequence: CASSQDLSGAEKLFF. For the CDR3, the DNA is TGCGCCAGCAGCCAAGATTTATCGGGGGCGGAAAAACTGTTTTTT.

The chain employs TRBV13 and TRBJ2-1, with 12 bases aligning to TRBD2. Germline assignment: CDR1 PRHDT and CDR2 FYEKMQ (reference sequence). The V segment lost 1 base and the J segment 4 bases; nucleotides outside the gene matches: 8. CDR3 length: 18 amino acids. CDR3: CASSLVLAGGPGYNEQFF. CDR3 sequence (DNA): TGTGCCAGCAGCTTAGTTCTAGCGGGAGGGCCGGGGTACAATGAGCAGTTCTTC.

The chain combines TRBV19 with TRBJ1-4, with 10 bases identical to TRBD1. V dropped 5 bases and J dropped 8; count of bases not matched to a gene: 8. In germline, CDR1 is LNHDA, CDR2 SQIVND (reference sequence). This CDR3 is built from 15 residues. The CDR3 coding sequence is TGTGCCAGTAGTTCCTCCGGGACAGGGGAAGAAAAACTGTTTTTT. Translating it yields CASSSSGTGEEKLFF.

This chain connects TRBV29-1 to TRBJ1-4, with D maybe TRBD1 (5 bases). Per the germline V gene, CDR1 is SQVTM and CDR2 is ANQGSEA. The V and J ends lost 4 bases and 7 bases respectively, with 13 bases between them. The CDR3 extends over 13 amino acids. The DNA for the CDR3 is TGCAGCGTTGCCGGGACCTCCGGTGAAAAACTGTTTTTT. It translates to CSVAGTSGEKLFF.

The rearrangement uses TRBV4-3 and TRBJ1-2; 7 bases fit TRBD1. The trim removed 3 bases at V and 6 bases at J, leaving 13 bases unmatched. This CDR3 has 16 amino acids. From germline, CDR1 is LGHNA and CDR2 YSLEER. Here the CDR3 DNA reads TGCGCCAGCAGCCAGGGAGTCAGGGGGATCACGGATGGCTACACCTTC. Translation: CASSQGVRGITDGYTF.

The J gene is TRBJ1-1, the V gene TRBV5-4; TRBD1 might be the D (5 bases). Trimming removed 1 base from V and 3 bases from J, with 10 bases in between. Germline V gene sequence: CDR1 SGHNT, CDR2 YYREEE (reference sequence). The CDR3 totals 14 residues. CDR3 DNA: TGTGCCAGCAGCTTGTCCAGGGCGGACACTGAAGCTTTCTTT. Amino acid sequence: CASSLSRADTEAFF.

Concerning this clone itself: Other DNA sequences in the same sample also yield this CDR3. The rearrangement joins TRBV7-2 to TRBJ1-5, with unresolved D. Germline CDR1 SGHTA, CDR2 FQGNSA. The CDR3 length is 12 residues. Trimming cost V 4 bases and J 6 bases, with 7 bases left between them. This CDR3 reads CASSSPPQPQHF. The CDR3 nucleotides read TGTGCCAGCAGCTCTCCCCCTCAGCCCCAGCATTTT.

The chain employs TRBV11-2 and TRBJ2-7; the match to TRBD2 covers 7 bases. The CDR3 totals 13 residues. The V segment lost 5 bases and the J segment 4 bases; nucleotides outside the gene matches: 5. CDR1 and CDR2 from the germline V gene are SGHAT and FQNNGV. CDR3 amino acids: CASSRRDYYEQYV. In DNA form, the CDR3 reads TGTGCCAGCAGCCGCCGGGACTATTACGAGCAGTACGTC.

The chain recombines TRBV4-1 with TRBJ2-3; D possibly matches TRBD1 or TRBD2 (5 bases each). V lost 1 base and J lost 0, with 17 bases in between. The length of the CDR3 is 18 residues. From germline, CDR1 is MGHRA and CDR2 YSYEKL. Here the CDR3 reads CASSQVSGFTGSTDTQYF. CDR3 DNA sequence: TGCGCCAGCAGCCAAGTTTCGGGATTTACAGGTAGCACAGATACGCAGTATTTT.

V gene TRBV7-2 combines with J gene TRBJ1-2; no clear D. There are 13 residues in the CDR3. V lost 1 base and J lost 7, with 10 bases in between. CDR1 is SGHTA, CDR2 FQGNSA, per germline. The CDR3 coding sequence is TGTGCCAGCAGCTTAGGTCCGGGTCCTGGCTACACCTTC. It encodes CASSLGPGPGYTF. Combining the CDR3 with reference TRBV7-2 and TRBJ1-2 gives the whole variable domain GAGVSQSPSNKVTEKGKDVELRCDPISGHTALYWYRQSLGQGLEFLIYFQGNSAPDKSGLPSDRFSAERTGGSVSTLTIQRTQQEDSAVYLCASSLGPGPGYTFGSGTRLTVV.